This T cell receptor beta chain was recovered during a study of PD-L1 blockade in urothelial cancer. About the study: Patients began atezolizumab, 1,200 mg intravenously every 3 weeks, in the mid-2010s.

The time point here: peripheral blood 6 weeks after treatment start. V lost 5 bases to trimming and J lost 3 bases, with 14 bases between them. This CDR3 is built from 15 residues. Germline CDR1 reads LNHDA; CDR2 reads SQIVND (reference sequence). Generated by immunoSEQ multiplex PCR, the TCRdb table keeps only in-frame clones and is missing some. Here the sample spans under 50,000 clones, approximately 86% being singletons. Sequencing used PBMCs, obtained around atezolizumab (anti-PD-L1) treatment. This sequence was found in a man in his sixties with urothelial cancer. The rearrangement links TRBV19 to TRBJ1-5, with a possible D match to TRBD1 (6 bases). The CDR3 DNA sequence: TGTGCCAGTAGTCCTACCGGGACAAACAATCAGCCCCAGCATTTT. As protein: CASSPTGTNNQPQHF.